Here is one T cell receptor beta chain with its context. Its antigen is not known. The data stem from a study of shared clonotypes between healthy human individuals. Study-wide context: Per donor, three plates held CD4 naive cells, three held CD4 memory, two held CD8 naive and one held CD8 memory.

V lost 9 bases, J lost 5 bases, and 16 bases lay in between. Germline V gene lookup returns CDR1 MNHEY and CDR2 SVGAGI. This CDR3 is built from 13 residues. Study-level findings and limits: Investigators collected only blood, and repertoires in tissues likely differ.

The protocol was immunoSEQ multiplex PCR, while the TCRdb copy is restricted to in-frame clones and leaves out a portion. The sample includes 2 million to 2.5 million clones, 90% to 96% seen only once; the top ten take less than 0.15%. V gene TRBV6-5 combines with J gene TRBJ1-1, with D tentatively TRBD1 (6 bases). The sample consisted of naive CD4+ T cells sorted from blood. Subset specified: CD45RA+ positively selected. This TCR was recovered from a young man in good health. The CDR3 reads CASRGSVNTEAFF. As DNA, the CDR3 is TGTGCCAGTAGGGGGTCGGTCAATACTGAAGCTTTCTTT.